This T cell receptor (beta chain) came from a study of monozygotic twins with inflammatory bowel disease. Regarding the study as a whole: Versus healthy twins, IBD patients showed fewer clonotypes shared with others, especially with disease activity.

It was from whole blood, with no T cell sorting, that total RNA was isolated. Of note for this clonotype: Its antigen is unknown.

TCRdb re-called the 5' RACE reads, yielding one record per CDR3 amino acid sequence without DNA. The table lists 300,000 to 400,000 distinct CDR3 sequences, with over 2% in the top ten. This CDR3 has 16 residues. CDR1 is WNHNN, CDR2 SYGVQD, per germline (reference sequence). The sequenced material came from blood. This receptor was obtained from a human donor with ulcerative colitis or Crohn's disease, or a healthy co-twin of an affected twin (not recorded which). The V gene is TRBV10-1, the J gene TRBJ2-1; TCRdb's assignment of TRBD2 cannot be checked, as there is no DNA. The CDR3 loop is CASSNPGLAGGGEQFF.